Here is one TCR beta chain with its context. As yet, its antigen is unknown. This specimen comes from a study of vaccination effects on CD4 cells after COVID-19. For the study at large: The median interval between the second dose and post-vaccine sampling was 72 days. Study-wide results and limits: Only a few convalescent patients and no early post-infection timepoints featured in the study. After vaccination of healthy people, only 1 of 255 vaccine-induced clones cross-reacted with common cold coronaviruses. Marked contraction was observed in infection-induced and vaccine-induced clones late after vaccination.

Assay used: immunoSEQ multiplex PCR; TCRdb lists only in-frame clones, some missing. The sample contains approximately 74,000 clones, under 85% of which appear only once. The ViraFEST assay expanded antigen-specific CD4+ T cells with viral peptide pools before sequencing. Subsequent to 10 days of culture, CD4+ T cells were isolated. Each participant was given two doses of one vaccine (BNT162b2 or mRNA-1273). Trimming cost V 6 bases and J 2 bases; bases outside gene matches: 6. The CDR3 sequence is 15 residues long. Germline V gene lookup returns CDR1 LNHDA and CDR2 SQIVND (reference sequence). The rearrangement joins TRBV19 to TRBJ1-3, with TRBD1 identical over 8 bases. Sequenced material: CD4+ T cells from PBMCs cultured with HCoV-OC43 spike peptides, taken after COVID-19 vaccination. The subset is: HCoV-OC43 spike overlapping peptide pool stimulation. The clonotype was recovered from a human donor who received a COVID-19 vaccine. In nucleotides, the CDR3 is TGTGCCAGTAGGCTGACAGGGGAGGCTGGAAACACCATATATTTT. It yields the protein CASRLTGEAGNTIYF.